Below, 5 T cell receptor beta chains from the same sample are listed, as sequenced in a study of T cell responses to AZD1222 COVID-19 vaccine. Sequencing used immunoSEQ multiplex PCR; TCRdb keeps in-frame clones, though not all of them. The sample has 110,000 or so clones; roughly 87% are singletons. The source was peripheral blood, collected on day 0 of MenACWY control vaccination. The source is an adult in good health.

CDR3 coding DNA: TGTGCCAGCAGCTCCAGCGGGGGGGCCTTGTATACGCAGTATTTT. Protein sequence: CASSSSGGALYTQYF. The chain recombines TRBV7-8 with TRBJ2-3, with 10 bases matching TRBD2. In germline, CDR1 is SGHVS, CDR2 FQNEAQ. J lost 7 bases, V lost 4 bases, and 8 bases had no gene match. The CDR3 spans 15 residues.

This rearrangement joins TRBV19 to TRBJ2-6; a weak D match, TRBD1 (6 bases). This CDR3 has 20 amino acids. The V and J ends lost 4 bases and 9 bases respectively, with 31 bases between them. Germline V gene sequence: CDR1 LNHDA, CDR2 SQIVND (reference sequence). CDR3 protein: CASSKHRVRGASESDNVLTF. The CDR3 DNA follows: TGTGCCAGTAGTAAACACAGGGTAAGAGGGGCATCCGAATCAGACAACGTCCTGACTTTC.

The rearrangement uses TRBV6-5 and TRBJ1-3; D unresolved. The V end lost 6 bases, the J end lost 0 bases, and 12 bases lay between the germline ends. The CDR3 is 15 amino acids. Germline V lookup: CDR1 MNHEY, CDR2 SVGAGI. CDR3: CASRVDTTSGNTIYF. CDR3 coding DNA: TGTGCCAGCAGGGTCGACACTACCTCTGGAAACACCATATATTTT.

This chain links TRBV19 with TRBJ2-7; D perhaps matches TRBD2 (5 bases). The CDR3 has 14 residues. The germline V gene encodes CDR1 LNHDA and CDR2 SQIVND (reference sequence). With 4 bases removed from V and 0 bases from J, the gap between germline ends came to 10 bases. CDR3 loop: CASSTPGSSYEQYF. The CDR3 nucleotides are TGTGCCAGTAGTACCCCGGGGAGCTCCTACGAGCAGTACTTC.

In DNA, the CDR3 is TGTGCCAGCAGCTTAGCGCTGGGGTATGGGGGCGTCCTGACTTTC. It is translated as CASSLALGYGGVLTF. The V and J genes are TRBV7-2 and TRBJ2-6; D tentatively reads TRBD1 or TRBD2 (5 bases each). Deletions cut 0 bases from V and 12 bases from J, with 15 bases between. The germline CDR1 and CDR2 sequences are SGHTA and FQGNSA. The CDR3 contains 15 residues. Combining the CDR3 with reference TRBV7-2 and TRBJ2-6 gives the whole variable domain GAGVSQSPSNKVTEKGKDVELRCDPISGHTALYWYRQSLGQGLEFLIYFQGNSAPDKSGLPSDRFSAERTGGSVSTLTIQRTQQEDSAVYLCASSLALGYGGVLTFGAGSRLTVL.